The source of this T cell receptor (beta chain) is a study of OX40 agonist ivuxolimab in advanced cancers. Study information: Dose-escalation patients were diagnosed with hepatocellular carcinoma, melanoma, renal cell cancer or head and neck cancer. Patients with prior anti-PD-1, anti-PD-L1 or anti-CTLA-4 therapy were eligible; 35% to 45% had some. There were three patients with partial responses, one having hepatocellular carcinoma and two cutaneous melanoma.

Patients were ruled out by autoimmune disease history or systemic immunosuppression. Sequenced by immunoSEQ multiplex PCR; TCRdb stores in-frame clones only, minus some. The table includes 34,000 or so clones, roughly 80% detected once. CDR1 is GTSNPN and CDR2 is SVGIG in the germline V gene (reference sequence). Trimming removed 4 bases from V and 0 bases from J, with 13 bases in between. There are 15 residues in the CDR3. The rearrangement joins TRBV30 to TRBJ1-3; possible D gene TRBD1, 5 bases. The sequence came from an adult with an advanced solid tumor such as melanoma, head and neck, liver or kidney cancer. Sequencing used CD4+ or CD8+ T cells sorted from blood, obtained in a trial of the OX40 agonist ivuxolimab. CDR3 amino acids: CAWIKGPASGNTIYF. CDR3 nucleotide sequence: TGTGCCTGGATAAAGGGACCGGCCTCTGGAAACACCATATATTTT.